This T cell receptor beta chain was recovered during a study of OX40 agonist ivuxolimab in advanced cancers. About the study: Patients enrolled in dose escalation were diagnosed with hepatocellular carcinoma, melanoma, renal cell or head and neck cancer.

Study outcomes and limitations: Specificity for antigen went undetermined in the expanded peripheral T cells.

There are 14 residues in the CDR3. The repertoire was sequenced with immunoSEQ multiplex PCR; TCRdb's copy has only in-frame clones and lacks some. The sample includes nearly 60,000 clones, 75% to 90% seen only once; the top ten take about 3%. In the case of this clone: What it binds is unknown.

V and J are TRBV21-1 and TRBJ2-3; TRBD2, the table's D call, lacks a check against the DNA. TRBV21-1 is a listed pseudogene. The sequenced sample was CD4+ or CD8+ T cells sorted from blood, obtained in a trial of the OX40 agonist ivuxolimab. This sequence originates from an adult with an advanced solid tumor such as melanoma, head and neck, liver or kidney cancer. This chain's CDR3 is CASVKSGNADTQYF. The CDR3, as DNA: TGTGCCAGCGTTAAAAGCGGGAACGCAGATACGCAGTATTTT.